A single sample is the source of the 7 T cell receptor beta chains below, sequenced in a study of the immune and genomic landscape of osteosarcoma. Here immunoSEQ multiplex PCR was the method, and the copy in TCRdb shows in-frame clones only, minus some. The table shows roughly 1,400 clones, with 73% occurring only once. The sample consisted of metastatic tumor tissue from the lung. All receptors derive from a woman aged 25 to 39 with osteosarcoma.

The chain combines TRBV19 with TRBJ2-5; D remains ambiguous. Germline V lookup: CDR1 LNHDA, CDR2 SQIVND (reference sequence). V lost 3 bases and J 5 bases, leaving 10 bases between the germline ends. CDR3 size: 13 residues. In DNA form, the CDR3 reads TGTGCCAGTAGTATCTCGGTCCGGGAGACCCAGTACTTC. It translates to CASSISVRETQYF.

CDR3 loop: CASLGTDTYEQYF. CDR3 coding DNA: TGTGCCAGTTTAGGGACGGACACCTACGAGCAGTACTTC. V usage is TRBV19 and J usage is TRBJ2-7; the D gene could be TRBD1 or TRBD2 (5 bases each). Germline assignment: CDR1 LNHDA and CDR2 SQIVND (reference sequence). CDR3 size: 13 residues. Trimming pared 8 bases from V and 2 bases from J, leaving 13 bases between.

The V and J genes are TRBV28 and TRBJ1-2; weak D call: TRBD1 (5 bases). CDR1 and CDR2 from the germline V gene are MDHEN and SYDVKM. V lost 4 bases and J 5 bases, leaving 11 bases between the germline ends. There are 13 residues in the CDR3. CDR3: CASSSTGAYGYTF. CDR3 sequence (DNA): TGTGCCAGCAGTTCAACCGGGGCGTATGGCTACACCTTC.

V and J are TRBV5-4 and TRBJ2-6; no reliable D call. Germline lookup yields CDR1 SGHNT and CDR2 YYREEE (reference sequence). The CDR3 runs 14 residues. Trimming shortened V by 9 bases and J by 0 bases, and 10 bases separated the two germline ends. The CDR3 spells CATRATSGANVLTF. CDR3 in DNA: TGTGCCACCCGGGCCACCTCTGGGGCCAACGTCCTGACTTTC.

The J gene is TRBJ2-3, the V gene TRBV27; no clear D. Trimming stripped 6 bases from V and 6 bases from J, with 13 bases between. The CDR3 sequence is 13 residues long. From germline, CDR1 is MNHEY and CDR2 SMNVEV (reference sequence). The CDR3 sequence: CASSSLVADTQYF. The DNA of the CDR3 is TGTGCCAGCAGCTCCCTGGTGGCTGATACGCAGTATTTT.

The chain employs TRBV27 and TRBJ1-2; tentative D call: TRBD1 (6 bases). This CDR3 spans 13 amino acids. Germline V gene data show CDR1 as MNHEY and CDR2 as SMNVEV (reference sequence). Trimming shortened V by 2 bases and J by 4 bases, and 8 bases separated the two germline ends. CDR3 amino acids: CASSLAGAYGYTF. CDR3 nucleotides: TGTGCCAGCAGTTTAGCAGGGGCCTATGGCTACACCTTC.

The chain recombines TRBV7-3 with TRBJ2-5, with unresolved D. CDR1 and CDR2 (germline): SGHTA, FQGTGA. This CDR3 is 12 amino acids long. Trimming cost V 1 base and J 3 bases, with 3 bases left between them. The CDR3 is CASSLSEETQYF. CDR3 nucleotide sequence: TGTGCCAGCAGCTTAAGTGAAGAGACCCAGTACTTC.